Reported below is one TCR beta chain. Its target is unknown. Peripheral blood, together with lesional scalp punch biopsies, was collected from alopecia areata patients. The sample is drawn from a study of CD8+ T cells in alopecia areata. cDNA serving as the sequencing template came from extracted, reverse transcribed RNA. Sequenced by immunoSEQ multiplex PCR; TCRdb stores in-frame clones only, minus some. The sample consists of a few hundred thousand clones, approximately 61% of them appearing once. General study results and limits: Scalp sample sequencing also detects resident alphabeta T cells of normal skin.

Germline assignment: CDR1 SGHVS and CDR2 FNYEAQ. CDR3 length equals 17 residues. Unmatched junction bases numbered 9, after V lost 1 base and J lost 5 bases. The sequencing here drew on CD4+ T cells sorted from blood, taken at week 0. The chain carries TRBV7-6 and TRBJ2-3, with 10 nucleotides matching TRBD2. This receptor was taken from a human donor with alopecia areata. The chain's CDR3 is CASSLVSGGQRRDTQYF. CDR3 nucleotide sequence: TGTGCCAGCAGCTTAGTTAGCGGGGGGCAGCGTAGAGATACGCAGTATTTT.